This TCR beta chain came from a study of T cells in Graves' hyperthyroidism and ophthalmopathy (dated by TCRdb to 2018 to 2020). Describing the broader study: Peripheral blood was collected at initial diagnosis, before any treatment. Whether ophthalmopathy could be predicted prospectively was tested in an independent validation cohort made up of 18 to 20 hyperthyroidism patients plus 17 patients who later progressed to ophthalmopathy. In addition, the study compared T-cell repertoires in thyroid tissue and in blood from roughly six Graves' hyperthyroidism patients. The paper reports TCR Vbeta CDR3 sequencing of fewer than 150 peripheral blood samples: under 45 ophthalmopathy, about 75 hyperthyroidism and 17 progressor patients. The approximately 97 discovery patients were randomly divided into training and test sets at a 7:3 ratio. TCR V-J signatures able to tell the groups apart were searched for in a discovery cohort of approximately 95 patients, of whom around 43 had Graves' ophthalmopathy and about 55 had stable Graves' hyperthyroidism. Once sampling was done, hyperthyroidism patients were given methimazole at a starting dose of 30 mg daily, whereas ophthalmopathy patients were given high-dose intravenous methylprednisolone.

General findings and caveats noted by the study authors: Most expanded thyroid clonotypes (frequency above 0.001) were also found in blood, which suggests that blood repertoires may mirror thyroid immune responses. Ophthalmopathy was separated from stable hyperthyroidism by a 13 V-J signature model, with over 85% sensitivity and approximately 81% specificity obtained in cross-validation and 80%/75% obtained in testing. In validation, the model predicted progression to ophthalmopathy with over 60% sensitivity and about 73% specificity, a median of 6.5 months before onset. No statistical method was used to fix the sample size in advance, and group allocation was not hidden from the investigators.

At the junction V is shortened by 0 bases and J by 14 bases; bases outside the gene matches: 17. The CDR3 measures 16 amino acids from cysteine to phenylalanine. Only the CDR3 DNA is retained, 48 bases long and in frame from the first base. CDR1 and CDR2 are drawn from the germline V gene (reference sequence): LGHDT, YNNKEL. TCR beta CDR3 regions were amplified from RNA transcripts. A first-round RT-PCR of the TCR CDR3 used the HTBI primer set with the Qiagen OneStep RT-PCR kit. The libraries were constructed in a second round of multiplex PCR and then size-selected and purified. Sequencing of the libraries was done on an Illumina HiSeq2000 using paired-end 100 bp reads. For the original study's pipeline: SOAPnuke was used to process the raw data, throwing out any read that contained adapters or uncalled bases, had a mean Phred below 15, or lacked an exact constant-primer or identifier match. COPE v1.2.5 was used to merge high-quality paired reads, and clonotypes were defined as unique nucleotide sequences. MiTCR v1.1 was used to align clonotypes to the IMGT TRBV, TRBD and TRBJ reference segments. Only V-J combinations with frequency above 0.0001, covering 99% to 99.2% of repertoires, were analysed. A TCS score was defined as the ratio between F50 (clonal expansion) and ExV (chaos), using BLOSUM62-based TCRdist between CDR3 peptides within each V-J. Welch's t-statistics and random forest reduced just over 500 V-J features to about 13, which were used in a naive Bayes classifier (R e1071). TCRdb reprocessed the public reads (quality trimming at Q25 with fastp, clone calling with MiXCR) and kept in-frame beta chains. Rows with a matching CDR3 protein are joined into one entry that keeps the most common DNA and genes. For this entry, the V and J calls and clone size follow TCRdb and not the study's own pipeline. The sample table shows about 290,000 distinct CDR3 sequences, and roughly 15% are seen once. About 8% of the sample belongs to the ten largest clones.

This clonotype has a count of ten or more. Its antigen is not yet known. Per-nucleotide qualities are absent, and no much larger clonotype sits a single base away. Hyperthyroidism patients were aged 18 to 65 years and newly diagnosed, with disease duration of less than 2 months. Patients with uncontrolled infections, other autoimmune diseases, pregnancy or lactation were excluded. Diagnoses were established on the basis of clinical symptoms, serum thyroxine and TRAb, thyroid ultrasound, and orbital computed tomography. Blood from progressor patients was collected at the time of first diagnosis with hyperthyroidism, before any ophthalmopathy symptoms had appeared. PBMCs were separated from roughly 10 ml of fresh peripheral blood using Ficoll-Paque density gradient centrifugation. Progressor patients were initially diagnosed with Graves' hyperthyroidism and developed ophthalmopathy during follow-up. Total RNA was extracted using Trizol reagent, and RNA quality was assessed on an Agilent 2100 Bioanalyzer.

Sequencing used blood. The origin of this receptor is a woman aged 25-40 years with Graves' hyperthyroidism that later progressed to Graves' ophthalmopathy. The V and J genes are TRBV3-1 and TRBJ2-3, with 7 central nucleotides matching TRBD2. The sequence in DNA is TGTGCCAGCAGCCAAGATCCCGATGCTAGCGGCCGACATCTGTATTTT. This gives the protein CASSQDPDASGRHLYF.